These 31 T cell receptor beta chains originate from one sample sequenced in a study of CD8 T cells in ankylosing spondylitis. Study results and caveats: A TCR beta motif of about eight highly homologous variants appeared characteristic of ankylosing spondylitis blood.

Using its own MiXCR run on the 5' RACE reads, TCRdb lists one record per CDR3 protein. The sample has 670,000 or so distinct CDR3 sequences, over 15% seen once. Antigens of these TCRs are unknown. Sequenced material: blood, either unsorted or a sorted T cell fraction (not recorded which). The receptors shown here come from a male donor with ankylosing spondylitis.

The genes are TRBV12-3 or TRBV12-4 and TRBJ2-5; TRBD2 is a possible D gene (5 bases). Trimming took off 5 bases at V and 7 bases at J, with 11 bases between the two ends. CDR3 length: 12 amino acids. CDR3 sequence (DNA): TGTGCCAGCAGTCCCAACGGGGTGACCCAGTACTTC. Translating it yields CASSPNGVTQYF.

The V gene is TRBV12-3 or TRBV12-4, the J gene TRBJ2-2, with 8 bases identical to TRBD1. This CDR3 is built from 16 residues. V was pared by 8 bases and J by 1 base, with 9 bases of the junction left unmatched. CDR3 sequence (DNA): TGTGCCAGCCATCCGGCGGGACAGGTGAACACCGGGGAGCTGTTTTTT. This gives the protein CASHPAGQVNTGELFF.

V is TRBV3-1 and J is TRBJ1-5; no clear D. V was pared by 3 bases and J by 0 bases, with 9 bases between. The germline V gene has CDR1 LGHDT and CDR2 YNNKEL (reference sequence). The CDR3 is 15 amino acids. The CDR3 DNA reads as TGTGCCAGCAGCCATTCAGTTTATAGCAATCAGCCCCAGCATTTT. Amino acid sequence: CASSHSVYSNQPQHF.

The chain joins TRBV25-1 to TRBJ2-5, with 11 bases fitting TRBD2. The CDR3 has 15 residues. Germline CDR1 and CDR2: MGHDK and SYGVNS. V shed 6 bases, J shed 4 bases, and the junction held 7 bases outside the gene matches. CDR3 residues: CASSPQGLAVETQYF. The CDR3 DNA is TGTGCCAGCAGCCCCCAGGGACTAGCGGTAGAGACCCAGTACTTC.

The genes are TRBV7-9 and TRBJ2-1; 10 bases are shared with TRBD1. The CDR3 sequence is 15 residues long. Germline CDR1 and CDR2: SEHNR and FQNEAQ (reference sequence). J was trimmed by 7 bases and V by 8 bases; bases with no gene match: 11. In DNA form, the CDR3 reads TGTGCCAGCCGCGAAGGGACAGGGGTGGGTAATGAGCAGTTCTTC. Residues: CASREGTGVGNEQFF.

This chain connects TRBV12-3 or TRBV12-4 to TRBJ2-7; D is perhaps TRBD1 (5 bases). The CDR3 is 14 amino acids. V lost 7 bases and J 5 bases, leaving 18 bases between the germline ends. The CDR3 loop is CASTFQGRVHEQYF. The DNA for the CDR3 is TGTGCCAGCACCTTTCAGGGTAGGGTCCACGAGCAGTACTTC.

This clonotype occurred a few times. This chain connects TRBV6-4 to TRBJ2-1; 13 bases line up with TRBD2. Germline-derived CDR1 and CDR2 are MRHNA and SNTAGT. The CDR3 totals 15 residues. V lost 6 bases to trimming and J lost 7 bases; unmatched junction nucleotides: 6. CDR3 nucleotide sequence: TGTGCCAGCAGCCCCACTAGCGGGGGGGGGAATGAGCAGTTCTTC. The encoded protein is CASSPTSGGGNEQFF.

V usage is TRBV9 and J usage is TRBJ2-3; D assignment may be TRBD1 or TRBD2 (5 bases each). V lost 3 bases to trimming and J lost 2 bases, with 10 bases between them. The CDR3 covers 14 residues. Germline CDR1 is SGDLS and CDR2 is YYNGEE. The CDR3 loop is CASSDGATTDTQYF. CDR3 DNA: TGTGCCAGCAGCGACGGGGCAACCACAGATACGCAGTATTTT. Combining the CDR3 with reference TRBV9 and TRBJ2-3 gives the whole variable domain DSGVTQTPKHLITATGQRVTLRCSPRSGDLSVYWYQQSLDQGLQFLIQYYNGEERAKGNILERFSAQQFPDLHSELNLSSLELGDSALYFCASSDGATTDTQYFGPGTRLTVL.

This clonotype was detected only a few times. The chain couples TRBV7-6 to TRBJ1-1; the D is unclear. Germline V lookup: CDR1 SGHVS, CDR2 FNYEAQ. The V gene lost 1 base and the J gene lost 1 base, with 7 bases spanning the gap. The CDR3 totals 14 residues. The CDR3 here is CASSLGVANTEAFF. The CDR3 DNA reads as TGTGCCAGCAGCTTAGGGGTAGCGAACACTGAAGCTTTCTTT.

In its sample, this clonotype was seen a few times. The V call is TRBV18, the J call TRBJ2-2, with a weak D call TRBD2 (6 bases). Trimming removed 2 bases at V and 4 bases at J, with 17 bases between. CDR3 length equals 17 residues. Germline CDR1 is KGHSH and CDR2 is LQKENI. This CDR3 is CASSPTSPSFITGELFF. CDR3 nucleotide sequence: TGTGCCAGCTCACCAACTAGCCCTAGCTTTATCACCGGGGAGCTGTTTTTT. The full variable domain, its missing parts supplied by reference TRBV18 and TRBJ2-2, is NAGVMQNPRHLVRRRGQEARLRCSPMKGHSHVYWYRQLPEEGLKFMVYLQKENIIDESGMPKERFSAEFPKEGPSILRIQQVVRGDSAAYFCASSPTSPSFITGELFFGEGSRLTVL.

The V call is TRBV7-2, the J call TRBJ2-7; weak D call: TRBD2 (6 bases). The CDR3 loop spans 12 amino acids. Trimming cost V 9 bases and J 2 bases, with 11 bases left between them. Germline CDR1 SGHTA, CDR2 FQGNSA. The CDR3 bases are TGTGCCAGAGGACTATTACCCTACGAGCAGTACTTC. The encoded protein is CARGLLPYEQYF.

The chain carries TRBV7-8 and TRBJ2-7, with no clear D. Per germline, CDR1 SGHVS and CDR2 FQNEAQ. V lost 5 bases and J 4 bases, leaving 18 bases between the germline ends. This CDR3 is built from 15 residues. In nucleotides, the CDR3 is TGTGCCAGCAGCCCCCGTAGTGGGTGGTTTTACGAGCAGTACTTC. As protein: CASSPRSGWFYEQYF.

The V call is TRBV9, the J call TRBJ2-1; the D gene is possibly TRBD2 (5 bases). Germline V lookup: CDR1 SGDLS, CDR2 YYNGEE. V was clipped by 2 bases and J by 6 bases, with 9 bases between them. CDR3 length equals 13 residues. CDR3: CASSVSDFNEQFF. The CDR3 DNA sequence: TGTGCCAGCAGCGTGTCGGACTTCAATGAGCAGTTCTTC.

There are a few counts of this clonotype. The chain links TRBV20-1 to TRBJ2-7; a possible D gene is TRBD1 (5 bases). Germline V gene lookup returns CDR1 DFQATT and CDR2 SNEGSKA (reference sequence). Trimming stripped 6 bases from V and 3 bases from J, with 12 bases between. The CDR3 loop spans 12 amino acids. The CDR3 reads CSAAGSLYEQYF. The CDR3, as DNA: TGCAGTGCGGCAGGGTCCCTCTACGAGCAGTACTTC.

Remarks on this clonotype: One junction end disagrees with the germline gene, perhaps due to a read error. The chain employs TRBV20-1 and TRBJ2-2; TRBD2 might be the D (5 bases). From germline, CDR1 is DFQATT and CDR2 SNEGSKA (reference sequence). The CDR3 length is 17 residues. CDR3 sequence (DNA): TGCTGTGCCGTAATACCGGCGGGCCGCCCGAACACCGGGGAGCTGTTTTTT. It codes for CCAVIPAGRPNTGELFF.

This clonotype was seen a few times. The rearrangement joins TRBV7-8 to TRBJ2-5, with D perhaps assigned TRBD1 or TRBD2 (5 bases each). There are 15 residues in the CDR3. Trimming left V 6 bases short and J 0 bases short, with 14 bases between. In germline, CDR1 is SGHVS, CDR2 FQNEAQ. CDR3 coding DNA: TGTGCCAGCAGGTTGGGGGAGCGGTACCAAGAGACCCAGTACTTC. Translation gives CASRLGERYQETQYF.

V is TRBV9 and J is TRBJ1-2; D is perhaps TRBD1 (5 bases). Germline assignment: CDR1 SGDLS and CDR2 YYNGEE. V was pared by 3 bases and J by 6 bases, with 18 bases between. This CDR3 is 15 amino acids long. This CDR3 is CASSASRTSGHGYTF. CDR3 DNA: TGTGCCAGCAGCGCCTCCCGGACATCCGGGCATGGCTACACCTTC.

This clonotype has more than one count but fewer than ten. The chain links TRBV9 to TRBJ1-1; D may be TRBD1 (6 bases). Germline CDR1 reads SGDLS; CDR2 reads YYNGEE. The CDR3 spans 14 residues. The V end lost 0 bases, the J end lost 10 bases, and 16 bases lay between the germline ends. CDR3 nucleotide sequence: TGTGCCAGCAGCGTAGACAGGGAGCAAGGTCGAGCTTTCTTT. This sequence encodes CASSVDREQGRAFF.

The chain employs TRBV27 and TRBJ1-1, with D maybe TRBD1 (6 bases). Between the trimmed V and J ends, which lost 4 bases and 4 bases, there was a span of 10 bases. This CDR3 comprises 13 residues. Germline CDR1 is MNHEY and CDR2 is SMNVEV (reference sequence). The CDR3 here is CASSWGPGTEAFF. The CDR3 DNA sequence: TGTGCCAGCAGTTGGGGGCCCGGCACTGAAGCTTTCTTT.

In its sample, this clonotype was seen a few times. The V gene is TRBV10-3, the J gene TRBJ1-2, with a tentative D call TRBD1 (6 bases). The germline V gene has CDR1 ENHRY and CDR2 SYGVKD. The CDR3 covers 15 residues. The V gene lost 3 bases and the J gene lost 4 bases, with 15 bases spanning the gap. CDR3 sequence: CAISDPPGGSYGYTF. In DNA form, the CDR3 reads TGTGCCATCAGTGATCCCCCCGGGGGCTCCTATGGCTACACCTTC.

The CDR3 bases are TGTGCCAGCAGCGTAGATGGGGAGACAGGTATTGACGATGAGCAGTTCTTC. It encodes CASSVDGETGIDDEQFF. J is TRBJ2-1 and V is TRBV9; D may be TRBD1 (6 bases). Between the trimmed V and J ends, which lost 0 bases and 8 bases, there was a span of 21 bases. The germline gives CDR1 SGDLS, CDR2 YYNGEE. The CDR3 contains 17 residues. The full variable domain, completed using reference TRBV9 and TRBJ2-1, is DSGVTQTPKHLITATGQRVTLRCSPRSGDLSVYWYQQSLDQGLQFLIQYYNGEERAKGNILERFSAQQFPDLHSELNLSSLELGDSALYFCASSVDGETGIDDEQFFGPGTRLTVL.

This clonotype was seen at least ten times. The chain combines TRBV12-3 or TRBV12-4 with TRBJ1-1; D possibly corresponds to TRBD1 (6 bases). V was cut by 5 bases and J by 2 bases, with 12 bases left in between. CDR3 length: 14 residues. In nucleotides, the CDR3 is TGTGCCAGCAGTCTCACAGGGATTAACACTGAAGCTTTCTTT. Translating gives CASSLTGINTEAFF.

The genes are TRBV12-3 or TRBV12-4 and TRBJ2-1, with TRBD1 identical over 10 bases. J gave up 3 bases and V 7 bases, and 3 bases lay outside the gene matches. The CDR3 consists of 14 residues. The CDR3 reads CASTRTGGYNEQFF. In DNA, the CDR3 is TGTGCCAGCACCCGGACAGGGGGCTACAATGAGCAGTTCTTC.

This chain links TRBV29-1 with TRBJ1-1; D is unresolved. V was shortened by 3 bases and J by 5 bases, with 10 bases between the two germline ends. The CDR3 extends over 12 amino acids. From germline, CDR1 is SQVTM and CDR2 ANQGSEA. DNA of the CDR3: TGCAGCGTTGACCGGACGGGGACTGAAGCTTTCTTT. Encoded protein: CSVDRTGTEAFF.

This clonotype turned up a few times. The CDR3 nucleotides are TGTGCCAGCAGCCGCGGGGACAGTTACACCGGGGAGCTGTTTTTT. This encodes CASSRGDSYTGELFF. The chain employs TRBV7-7 and TRBJ2-2, with a tentative D call TRBD1 (7 bases). This CDR3 region has 15 residues. V was pared by 5 bases and J by 3 bases, with 13 bases between. Germline lookup yields CDR1 SSHAT and CDR2 FNYEAQ (reference sequence). The whole variable domain, filled in from reference TRBV7-7 and TRBJ2-2, reads GAGVSQSPRYKVTKRGQDVTLRCDPISSHATLYWYQQALGQGPEFLTYFNYEAQPDKSGLPSDRFSAERPEGSISTLTIQRTEQRDSAMYRCASSRGDSYTGELFFGEGSRLTVL.

This clonotype was recorded a few times. The chain joins TRBV12-3 or TRBV12-4 to TRBJ2-2; D is possibly TRBD2 (6 bases). V was clipped by 3 bases and J by 7 bases, with 21 bases between them. The CDR3 sequence is 17 residues long. The CDR3 DNA is TGTGCCAGCAGTTTTTTGCAAGCCGGAGGGCGTGGCGGGGAGCTGTTTTTT. Translation: CASSFLQAGGRGGELFF.

This clonotype was found a few times. This rearrangement joins TRBV24-1 to TRBJ2-3, with 9 bases that match TRBD1. Trimming removed 4 bases from V and 4 bases from J; junction bases left unmatched: 8. This CDR3 is 16 amino acids long. CDR1 and CDR2 from the germline V gene are KGHDR and SFDVKD. In DNA form, the CDR3 reads TGTGCCACCAGTGACCCGACAGGGGGAGTCTCAGATACGCAGTATTTT. It yields the protein CATSDPTGGVSDTQYF.

This chain links TRBV11-2 with TRBJ2-5, with 8 bases identical to TRBD2. In germline, CDR1 is SGHAT, CDR2 FQNNGV. J was trimmed by 4 bases and V by 2 bases; bases with no gene match: 21. The CDR3 is made up of 20 amino acids. CDR3 DNA: TGTGCCAGCAGCTTAAGTGATGGGCACGGACTAGCCCTCGACCGAGAGACCCAGTACTTC. The encoded protein is CASSLSDGHGLALDRETQYF.

There are a few counts of this clonotype. The V call is TRBV18, the J call TRBJ2-5, with D unresolved. The CDR3 has 15 amino acids. V was pared by 0 bases and J by 2 bases, with 10 bases between. The germline CDR1 and CDR2 sequences are KGHSH and LQKENI. CDR3 protein: CASSPPSLQQETQYF. CDR3 DNA: TGTGCCAGCTCACCACCATCCCTACAGCAAGAGACCCAGTACTTC.

This clonotype was counted only a few times. The DNA of the CDR3 is TGTGCCAGCTTGCTGGCGCCAACCGGGGAGCTGTTTTTT. Protein product: CASLLAPTGELFF. The rearrangement uses TRBV5-5 and TRBJ2-2; D not resolved. In germline, CDR1 is SGHKS, CDR2 YYEKEE (reference sequence). The CDR3 covers 13 residues. Trimming removed 7 bases at V and 5 bases at J, with 12 bases between.

The CDR3 DNA reads TGCAGTGCTAGGGGAGGGACAAAGAACACTGAAGCTTTCTTT. This encodes CSARGGTKNTEAFF. The chain couples TRBV20-1 to TRBJ1-1; possibly TRBD1 for D (6 bases). The CDR3 has 14 residues. Germline V gives CDR1 DFQATT, CDR2 SNEGSKA (reference sequence). Trimming took 3 bases from V and 1 from J, leaving 12 bases between them.